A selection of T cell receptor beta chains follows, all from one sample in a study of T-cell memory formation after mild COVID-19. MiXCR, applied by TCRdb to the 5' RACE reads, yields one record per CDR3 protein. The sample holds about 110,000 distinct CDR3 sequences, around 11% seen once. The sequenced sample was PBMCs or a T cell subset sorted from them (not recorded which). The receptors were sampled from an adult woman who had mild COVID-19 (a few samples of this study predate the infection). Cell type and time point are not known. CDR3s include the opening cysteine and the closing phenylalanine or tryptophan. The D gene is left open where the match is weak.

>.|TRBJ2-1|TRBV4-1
CASSQDGTAPSNEQFF
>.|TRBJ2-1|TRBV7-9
CASSPRLGPEQFF
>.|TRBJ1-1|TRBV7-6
CASRPGAMNTEAFF
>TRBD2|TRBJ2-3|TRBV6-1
CASSVGLAGLYPTDTQYF
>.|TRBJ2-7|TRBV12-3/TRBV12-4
CASSLSAAYEQYF
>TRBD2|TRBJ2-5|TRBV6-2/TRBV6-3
CASSTGGYQETQYF
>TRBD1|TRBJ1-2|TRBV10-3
CAISEWAGGALDGYTF
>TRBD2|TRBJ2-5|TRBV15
CATSRAGGRETQYF
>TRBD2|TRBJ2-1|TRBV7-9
CASRTGTSVFNEQFF
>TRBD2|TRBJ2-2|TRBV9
CAMIGTSIGGELFF
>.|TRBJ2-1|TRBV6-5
CASSLTGSSYNEQFF
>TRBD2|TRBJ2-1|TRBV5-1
CASSIGTSGANEQFF
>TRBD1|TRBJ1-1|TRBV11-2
CASSSGRGRYTEAFF
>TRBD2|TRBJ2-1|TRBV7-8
CASSQNRPSGEQFF
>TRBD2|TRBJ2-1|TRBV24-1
CATSVAGAYNEQFF
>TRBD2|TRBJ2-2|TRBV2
CASSEWLAGGTNTGELFF
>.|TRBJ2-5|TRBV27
CASSETAGETQYF
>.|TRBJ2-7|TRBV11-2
CASSSPRGRLPPYEQYF
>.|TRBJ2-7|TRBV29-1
CSVEGDNEQYF
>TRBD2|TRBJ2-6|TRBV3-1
CASSQDPWGGSSGANVLTF
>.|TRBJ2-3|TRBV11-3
CASSFPGASDTQYF
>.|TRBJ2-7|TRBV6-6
CASSYSVYYEQYF
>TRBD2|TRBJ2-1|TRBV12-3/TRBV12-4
CASTIAGEGYSSYNEQFF
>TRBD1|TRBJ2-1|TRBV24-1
CATSDYQGAPYNEQFF
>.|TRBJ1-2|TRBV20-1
CSARDRSGQSRSNYGYTF
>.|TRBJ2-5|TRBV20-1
CSARDPNSGLKETQYF
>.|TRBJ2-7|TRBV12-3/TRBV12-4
CASSLVGGDEQYF
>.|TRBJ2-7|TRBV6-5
CASSYDGYEQYF
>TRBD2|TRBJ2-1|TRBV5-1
CASSSSGSSYNEQFF
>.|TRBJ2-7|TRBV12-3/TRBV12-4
CASSFVLYEQYF
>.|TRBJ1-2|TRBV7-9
CASIEGPGGYTF
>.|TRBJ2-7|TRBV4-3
CASSQDFGGDEQYF
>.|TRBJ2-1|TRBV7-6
CASSLDQETRYNEQFF
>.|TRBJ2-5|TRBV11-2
CASSLAGAQETQYF
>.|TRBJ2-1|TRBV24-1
CATSEVFRYNEQFF
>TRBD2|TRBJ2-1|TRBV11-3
CASSQWTSGSDEQFF
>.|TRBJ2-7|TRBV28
CASSFYGNYEQYF
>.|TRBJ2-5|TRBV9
CASSVGSGQETQYF
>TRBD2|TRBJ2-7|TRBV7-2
CASSVSGGRTFYEQYF
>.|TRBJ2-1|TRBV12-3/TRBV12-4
CASIDSTYNEQFF
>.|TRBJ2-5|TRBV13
CASRRNQETQYF
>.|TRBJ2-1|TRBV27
CASTGSSVNEQFF
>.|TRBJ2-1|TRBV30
CAWSRDGGAYNEQFF
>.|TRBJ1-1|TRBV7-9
CASSLTREAFF